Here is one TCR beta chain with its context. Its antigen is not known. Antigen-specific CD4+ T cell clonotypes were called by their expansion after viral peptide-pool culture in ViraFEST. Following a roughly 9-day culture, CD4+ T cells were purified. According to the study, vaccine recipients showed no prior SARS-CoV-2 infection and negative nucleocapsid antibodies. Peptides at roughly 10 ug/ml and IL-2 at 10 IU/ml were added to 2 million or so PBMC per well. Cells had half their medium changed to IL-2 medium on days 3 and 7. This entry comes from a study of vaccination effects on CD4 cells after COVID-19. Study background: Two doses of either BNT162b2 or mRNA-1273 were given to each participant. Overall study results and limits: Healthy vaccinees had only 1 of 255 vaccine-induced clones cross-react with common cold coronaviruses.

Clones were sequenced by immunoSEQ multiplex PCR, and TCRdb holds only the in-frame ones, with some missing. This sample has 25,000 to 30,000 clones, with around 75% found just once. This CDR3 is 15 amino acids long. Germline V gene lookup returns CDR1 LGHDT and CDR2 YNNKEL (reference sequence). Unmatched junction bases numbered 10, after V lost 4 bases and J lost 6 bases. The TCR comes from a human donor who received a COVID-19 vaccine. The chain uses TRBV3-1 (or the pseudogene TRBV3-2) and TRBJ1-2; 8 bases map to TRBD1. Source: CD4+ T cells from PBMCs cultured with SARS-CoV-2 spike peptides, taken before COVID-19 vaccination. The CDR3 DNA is TGTGCCAGCAGCCCCTCGGACAGGGAAAAGGATGGCTACACCTTC. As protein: CASSPSDREKDGYTF.